The clone carrying this TCR beta chain was detected once. Its antigen is unidentified. This sample is part of a study of OX40 agonist ivuxolimab in advanced cancers. Trimming removed 3 bases from V and 5 bases from J; junction bases left unmatched: 8. The CDR3 consists of 16 residues. Germline V CDR1 and CDR2: LNHDA, SQIVND (reference sequence). Using immunoSEQ multiplex PCR, the repertoire was profiled, and TCRdb retains in-frame clones only, with some absent. Of around 100,000 clones in the sample, roughly 90% were seen once. General study findings and limits: Clonal expansion among partial responders at 0.1-3.0 mg/kg ranked near the lowest.

The sequence derives from an adult with an advanced solid tumor such as melanoma, head and neck, liver or kidney cancer. This chain links TRBV19 with TRBJ1-5, with TRBD1 matching 9 bases. The sample consisted of CD4+ or CD8+ T cells sorted from blood, taken in a trial of the OX40 agonist ivuxolimab. This CDR3 is CASSILGTGFYQPQHF. The CDR3 bases are TGTGCCAGTAGTATCCTAGGGACAGGGTTCTATCAGCCCCAGCATTTT.